The 23 T cell receptor beta chains in this list originate from one sample, sequenced in a study of cytomegalovirus exposure and HLA in healthy donors. 13 Jbeta primers and 60 Vbeta primers were used for the PCR. Profiled with immunoSEQ multiplex PCR; TCRdb holds only in-frame clones, not every one. The sample comprises about 180,000 clones, around 80% of which are singletons, and over 2% rests with the top ten. The sequenced sample was PBMCs. The receptors here all came from a woman aged 25 to 39 in good health and CMV-seropositive.

This chain uses TRBV4-1 with TRBJ1-1, with 9 bases that match TRBD1. The junction had 6 bases not matched to a gene; V was cut back by 4 bases and J by 0 bases. The CDR3 extends over 16 amino acids. In germline, CDR1 is MGHRA, CDR2 YSYEKL. CDR3 protein: CASSPGTGSLNTEAFF. CDR3 nucleotide sequence: TGCGCCAGCAGCCCCGGGACAGGGTCATTGAACACTGAAGCTTTCTTT.

A note on this clone: The conserved final phenylalanine or tryptophan is absent from the CDR3, which likely points to a read error. V usage is TRBV4-1 and J usage is TRBJ2-7, with 9 nucleotides matching TRBD2. In germline, CDR1 is MGHRA, CDR2 YSYEKL. The CDR3 sequence is 13 residues long. Trimming removed 8 bases from V and 2 bases from J; junction bases left unmatched: 4. CDR3 sequence (DNA): TGCGCCAGCCGTAGCGGGGGCACCTACGAGCAGTACCTC. This codes for CASRSGGTYEQYL.

This clone was picked up a small number of times. The chain carries TRBV27 and TRBJ2-1; 7 bases fit TRBD2. Trimming at V came to 3 bases and at J to 8 bases, leaving 10 bases not matched to a gene. CDR1 and CDR2 from the germline V gene are MNHEY and SMNVEV (reference sequence). The CDR3 sequence is 15 residues long. The CDR3 coding sequence is TGTGCCAGCAGTTTTGGAGCGGGGTGGCTGGATGAGCAGTTCTTC. This translates into CASSFGAGWLDEQFF.

The rearrangement links TRBV5-1 to TRBJ1-3; no clear D. Germline CDR1 is SGHRS and CDR2 is YFSETQ. CDR3 size: 12 residues. The germline V and J ends were trimmed by 0 bases and 7 bases, with 5 bases remaining between them. The CDR3 protein is CASSLGGNTIYF. CDR3 sequence (DNA): TGCGCCAGCAGCTTGGGAGGGAACACCATATATTTT. The entire variable domain, with the rest obtained from reference TRBV5-1 and TRBJ1-3, is as follows: KAGVTQTPRYLIKTRGQQVTLSCSPISGHRSVSWYQQTPGQGLQFLFEYFSETQRNKGNFPGRFSGRQFSNSRSEMNVSTLELGDSALYLCASSLGGNTIYFGEGSWLTVV.

Remarks on this clone: Other nucleotide sequences in the sample specify the same CDR3. The V call is TRBV18, the J call TRBJ1-5; D possibly corresponds to TRBD1 (6 bases). V dropped 2 bases and J dropped 7 bases, with 12 bases sitting between them. This CDR3 spans 14 amino acids. Germline V gene sequence: CDR1 KGHSH, CDR2 LQKENI. In DNA, the CDR3 is TGTGCCAGCTCACCAGGCGGGGGCGGCCAGCCCCAGCATTTT. It is translated as CASSPGGGGQPQHF.

This clone occurred a few times. The J gene is TRBJ1-2, the V gene TRBV4-2; D is possibly TRBD1 (5 bases). The CDR3 spans 14 residues. Germline lookup yields CDR1 LGHNA and CDR2 YNFKEQ. V was pared by 3 bases and J by 6 bases, with 14 bases between. The CDR3: CASSHPQGKDGYTF. The CDR3, as DNA: TGTGCCAGCAGCCACCCCCAGGGTAAAGATGGCTACACCTTC.

This chain uses TRBV4-3 with TRBJ1-2; no firm D call. The V end was cut by 0 bases, the J end by 5 bases, with 13 bases between. The germline CDR1 and CDR2 sequences are LGHNA and YSLEER. CDR3 length equals 15 residues. The CDR3 DNA sequence: TGCGCCAGCAGCCAAGATAAACGGGAGCGGTATGGCTACACCTTC. Translating it yields CASSQDKRERYGYTF.

The CDR3 nucleotides read TGCAGCGTTGAAACTCTCGCACTGAACACTGAAGCTTTCTTT. It yields the protein CSVETLALNTEAFF. This chain joins TRBV29-1 and TRBJ1-1; D gene ambiguous. Germline CDR1 is SQVTM and CDR2 is ANQGSEA. The CDR3 sequence is 14 residues long. With 2 bases removed from V and 0 bases from J, the gap between germline ends came to 10 bases. The variable domain in full, with the rest retrieved from reference TRBV29-1 and TRBJ1-1, is SAVISQKPSRDICQRGTSLTIQCQVDSQVTMMFWYRQQPGQSLTLIATANQGSEATYESGFVIDKFPISRPNLTFSTLTVSNMSPEDSSIYLCSVETLALNTEAFFGQGTRLTVV.

V gene TRBV7-2 combines with J gene TRBJ1-4; no reliable D call. Trimming took off 7 bases at V and 4 bases at J, with 10 bases between the two ends. The CDR3 is 13 amino acids. Per germline, CDR1 SGHTA and CDR2 FQGNSA. The CDR3 region has the DNA TGTGCCAGCAAAGAGCGGAGTAATGAAAAACTGTTTTTT. This translates into CASKERSNEKLFF.

This clone was observed a handful of times. This chain uses TRBV19 with TRBJ2-7, with D uncertain. The CDR3 contains 13 residues. Trimming took off 3 bases at V and 0 bases at J, with 6 bases between the two ends. Per the germline V gene, CDR1 is LNHDA and CDR2 is SQIVND (reference sequence). CDR3 bases: TGTGCCAGTAGTATCCTCCTCTCCTACGAGCAGTACTTC. It yields the protein CASSILLSYEQYF.

In this sample, this clone turned up a few times. The chain has TRBV7-2 and TRBJ1-1; D not certain. Germline V CDR1 and CDR2: SGHTA, FQGNSA. V was shortened by 4 bases and J by 8 bases, with 14 bases between the two germline ends. The CDR3 is 13 amino acids. In DNA, the CDR3 is TGTGCCAGCAGCTCCGAGCGGGGAACCGAAGCTTTCTTT. Its protein product is CASSSERGTEAFF.

Only a few counts were recorded for this clone. This rearrangement joins TRBV30 to TRBJ2-1; 9 bases line up with TRBD1. CDR3 length equals 14 residues. Germline CDR1 reads GTSNPN; CDR2 reads SVGIG (reference sequence). Germline trimming cut 4 bases from V and 2 bases from J; bases unmatched to any gene: 3. The CDR3 DNA follows: TGTGCCTGGAAGACAGGGGGGGCCTACAATGAGCAGTTCTTC. This sequence encodes CAWKTGGAYNEQFF.

J is TRBJ1-2 and V is TRBV29-1; 9 nucleotides align to TRBD1. The J segment lost 7 bases and the V segment lost 0 bases, leaving 12 bases of the junction unmatched. Looked up from germline, CDR1 is SQVTM and CDR2 is ANQGSEA. The CDR3 is 16 amino acids. CDR3: CSVEDILQGAFGGYTF. The CDR3 DNA is TGCAGCGTTGAAGATATCTTACAGGGGGCGTTTGGTGGCTACACCTTC. Filled out from reference TRBV29-1 and TRBJ1-2, the complete variable domain reads SAVISQKPSRDICQRGTSLTIQCQVDSQVTMMFWYRQQPGQSLTLIATANQGSEATYESGFVIDKFPISRPNLTFSTLTVSNMSPEDSSIYLCSVEDILQGAFGGYTFGSGTRLTVV.

The gene calls are TRBV4-2 and TRBJ1-6; 9 positions agree with TRBD1. CDR1 is LGHNA and CDR2 is YNFKEQ in the germline V gene. The CDR3 is made up of 15 amino acids. V dropped 4 bases and J dropped 14; count of bases not matched to a gene: 12. The DNA for the CDR3 is TGTGCCAGCAGCCCGACGGGACAGGGCCTCCTCACCCTCCACTTT. Residues: CASSPTGQGLLTLHF.

The V gene is TRBV7-9, the J gene TRBJ2-2; no clear D gene. The CDR3 consists of 13 residues. Per the germline V gene, CDR1 is SEHNR and CDR2 is FQNEAQ (reference sequence). Deletions cut 6 bases from V and 1 base from J, with 6 bases between. CDR3 nucleotides: TGTGCCAGCAGTTCAGGGAACACCGGGGAGCTGTTTTTT. This sequence encodes CASSSGNTGELFF.

The chain employs TRBV11-2 and TRBJ1-6; 9 bases line up with TRBD1. Germline V gene sequence: CDR1 SGHAT, CDR2 FQNNGV. There are 16 residues in the CDR3. J gave up 10 bases and V 6 bases, and 13 bases lay outside the gene matches. CDR3 in DNA: TGTGCCAGCAGTCTGTTCACAGGGGGCCTAGACTCACCCCTCCACTTT. It translates to CASSLFTGGLDSPLHF.

This clone came up a few times. The chain links TRBV28 to TRBJ2-1; 11 bases align to TRBD1. The CDR3 runs 13 residues. Per germline, CDR1 MDHEN and CDR2 SYDVKM. Unmatched junction bases numbered 9, after V lost 10 bases and J lost 10 bases. Written as DNA, the CDR3 is TGTGCCACCTGGGACAGGGGGATCGGGGAGCAGTTCTTC. This codes for CATWDRGIGEQFF.

The count of this clone is one. This sequence joins TRBV5-5 and TRBJ2-7, with D perhaps TRBD1 (6 bases). CDR1 is SGHKS and CDR2 is YYEKEE in the germline V gene (reference sequence). This CDR3 spans 11 amino acids. With 0 bases removed from V and 12 bases from J, the gap between germline ends came to 10 bases. CDR3 in DNA: TGTGCCAGCAGCTTGGGTCCAGGGGTGTACTTC. Its translation is CASSLGPGVYF.

With regard to this clone: Sequence at one end of the junction differs from germline and may be a read error. V is TRBV7-9 and J is TRBJ2-6, with 10 bases that match TRBD2. Germline CDR1 is SEHNR and CDR2 is FQNEAQ (reference sequence). The CDR3 runs 18 residues. Written as DNA, the CDR3 is TGTGCCAGCAGCTTAGTGAGCGGGGGGGCGCAGGGGGCCAACGGCCTGACTTTC. Translated: CASSLVSGGAQGANGLTF.

As for this clone: The junction and the germline gene differ at one end; a read error may be behind it. The chain links TRBV2 to TRBJ1-6; D possibly corresponds to TRBD1 (6 bases). This CDR3 region has 15 residues. Germline CDR1 and CDR2: SNHLY and FYNNEI. The CDR3 nucleotides read TGTGCCAGCAGGGAAGGGGGGCAATGGAATTCACCCCTCCACTTT. Protein product: CASREGGQWNSPLHF.

Only a few counts were recorded for this clone. The gene calls are TRBV2 and TRBJ1-5; a possible D gene is TRBD1 (6 bases). The CDR3 runs to 15 residues. The V end was cut by 0 bases, the J end by 6 bases, with 12 bases between. Germline-derived CDR1 and CDR2 are SNHLY and FYNNEI. The CDR3 loop is CASSEALQGGQPQHF. The CDR3 DNA reads TGTGCCAGCAGTGAAGCGCTACAGGGTGGTCAGCCCCAGCATTTT.

The genes are TRBV2 and TRBJ1-4; 7 bases map to TRBD1. V lost 1 base and J lost 8; bases outside the gene matches: 4. The CDR3 covers 14 residues. Germline V gene sequence: CDR1 SNHLY, CDR2 FYNNEI. CDR3 sequence: CASSEEGAGEKLFF. The CDR3, as DNA: TGTGCCAGCAGTGAAGAGGGGGCCGGAGAAAAACTGTTTTTT.

This chain joins TRBV4-2 and TRBJ1-4; no firm D call. The CDR3 spans 18 residues. Per germline, CDR1 LGHNA and CDR2 YNFKEQ. V lost 0 bases and J lost 4, with 18 bases in between. The CDR3 region is CASSQDRGASRGNEKLFF. In nucleotides, the CDR3 is TGTGCCAGCAGCCAAGATCGAGGAGCCTCGCGGGGTAATGAAAAACTGTTTTTT.